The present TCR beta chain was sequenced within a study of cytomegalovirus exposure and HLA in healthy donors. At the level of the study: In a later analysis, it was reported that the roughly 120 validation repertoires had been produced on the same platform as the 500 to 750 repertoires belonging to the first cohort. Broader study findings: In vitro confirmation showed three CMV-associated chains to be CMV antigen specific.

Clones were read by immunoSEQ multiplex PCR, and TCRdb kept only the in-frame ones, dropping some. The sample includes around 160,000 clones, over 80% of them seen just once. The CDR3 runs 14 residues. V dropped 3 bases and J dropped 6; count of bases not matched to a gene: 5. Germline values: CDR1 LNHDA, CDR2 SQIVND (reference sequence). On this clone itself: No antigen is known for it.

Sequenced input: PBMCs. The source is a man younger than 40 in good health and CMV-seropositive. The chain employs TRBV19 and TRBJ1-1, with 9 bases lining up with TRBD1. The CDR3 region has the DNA TGTGCCAGTAGTATTTTCGGGACAGGGCCTGAAGCTTTCTTT. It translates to CASSIFGTGPEAFF.